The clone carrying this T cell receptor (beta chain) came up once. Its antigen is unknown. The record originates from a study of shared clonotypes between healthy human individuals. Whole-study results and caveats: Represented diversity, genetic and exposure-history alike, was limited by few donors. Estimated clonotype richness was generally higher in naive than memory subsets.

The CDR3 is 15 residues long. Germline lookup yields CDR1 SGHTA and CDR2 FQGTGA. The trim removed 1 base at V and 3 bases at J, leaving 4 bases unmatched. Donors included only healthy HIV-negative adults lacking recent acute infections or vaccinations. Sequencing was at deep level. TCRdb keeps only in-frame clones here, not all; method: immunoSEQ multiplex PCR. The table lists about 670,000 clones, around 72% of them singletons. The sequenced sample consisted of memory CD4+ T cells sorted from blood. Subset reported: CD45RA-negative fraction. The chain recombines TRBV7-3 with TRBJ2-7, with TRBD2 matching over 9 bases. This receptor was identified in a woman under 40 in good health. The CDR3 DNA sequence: TGTGCCAGCAGCTTAAACGCGGGAGGGCTCTACGAGCAGTACTTC. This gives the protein CASSLNAGGLYEQYF.